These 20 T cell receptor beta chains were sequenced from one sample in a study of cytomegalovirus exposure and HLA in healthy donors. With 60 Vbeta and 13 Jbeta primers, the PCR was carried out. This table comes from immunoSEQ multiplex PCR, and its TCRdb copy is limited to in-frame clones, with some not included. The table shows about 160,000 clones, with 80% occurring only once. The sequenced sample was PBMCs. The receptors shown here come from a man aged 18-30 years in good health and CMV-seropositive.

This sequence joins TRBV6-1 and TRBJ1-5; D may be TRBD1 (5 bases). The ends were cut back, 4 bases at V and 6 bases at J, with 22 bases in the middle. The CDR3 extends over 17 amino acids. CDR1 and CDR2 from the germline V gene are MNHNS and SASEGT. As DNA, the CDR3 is TGTGCCAGCAGTGCGGGGGGGACTACTACTTCGCTTCAGCCCCAGCATTTT. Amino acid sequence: CASSAGGTTTSLQPQHF.

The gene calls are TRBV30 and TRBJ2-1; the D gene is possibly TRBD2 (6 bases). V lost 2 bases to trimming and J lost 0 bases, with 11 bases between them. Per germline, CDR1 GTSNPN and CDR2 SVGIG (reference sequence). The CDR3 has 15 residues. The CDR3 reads CAWSSGYSSYNEQFF. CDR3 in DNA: TGTGCCTGGAGTAGCGGGTATAGCTCCTACAATGAGCAGTTCTTC.

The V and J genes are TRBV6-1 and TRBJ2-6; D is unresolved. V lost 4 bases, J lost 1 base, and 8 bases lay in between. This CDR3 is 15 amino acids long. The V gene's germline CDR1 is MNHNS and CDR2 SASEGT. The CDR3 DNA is TGTGCCAGCAGTGCTTTATCTTCTGGGGCCAACGTCCTGACTTTC. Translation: CASSALSSGANVLTF.

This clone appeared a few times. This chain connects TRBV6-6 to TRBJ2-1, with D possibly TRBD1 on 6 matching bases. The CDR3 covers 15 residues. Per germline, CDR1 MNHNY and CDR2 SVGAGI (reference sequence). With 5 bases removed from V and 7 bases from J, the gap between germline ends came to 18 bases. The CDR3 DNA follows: TGTGCCAGCAGTGCCCAGGGGCTCATCTGGAATGAGCAGTTCTTC. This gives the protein CASSAQGLIWNEQFF.

The chain's CDR3 is CASSGGVAEYTGELFF. DNA for the CDR3: TGTGCCAGCAGCGGGGGGGTGGCAGAATACACCGGGGAGCTGTTTTTT. V gene TRBV9 combines with J gene TRBJ2-2, with a weak D call TRBD2 (6 bases). Trimming removed 3 bases from V and 3 bases from J, with 15 bases in between. The germline gives CDR1 SGDLS, CDR2 YYNGEE. The CDR3 covers 16 residues.

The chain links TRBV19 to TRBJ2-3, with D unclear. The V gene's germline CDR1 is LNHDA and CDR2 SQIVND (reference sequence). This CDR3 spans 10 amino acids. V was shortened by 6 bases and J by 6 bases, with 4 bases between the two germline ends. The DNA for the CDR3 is TGTGCCAGTAGGGGCGATACGCAGTATTTT. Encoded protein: CASRGDTQYF.

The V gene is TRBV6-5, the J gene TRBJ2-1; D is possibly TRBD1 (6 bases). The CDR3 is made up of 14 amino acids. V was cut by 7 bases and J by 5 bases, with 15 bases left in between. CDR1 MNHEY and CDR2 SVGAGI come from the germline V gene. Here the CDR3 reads CASTATGRNNEQFF. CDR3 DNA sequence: TGTGCCAGCACTGCGACAGGCCGCAACAATGAGCAGTTCTTC.

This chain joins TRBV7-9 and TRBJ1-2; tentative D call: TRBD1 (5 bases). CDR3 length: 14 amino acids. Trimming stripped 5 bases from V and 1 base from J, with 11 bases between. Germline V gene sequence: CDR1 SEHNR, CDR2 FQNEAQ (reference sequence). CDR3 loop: CASSGRQNNYGYTF. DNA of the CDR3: TGTGCCAGCAGCGGACGACAGAATAACTATGGCTACACCTTC.

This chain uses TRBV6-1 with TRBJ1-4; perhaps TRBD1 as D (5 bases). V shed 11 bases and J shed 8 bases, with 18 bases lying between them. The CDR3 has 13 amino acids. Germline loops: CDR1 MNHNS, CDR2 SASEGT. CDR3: CAGRGGDAEKLFF. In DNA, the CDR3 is TGTGCCGGCCGCGGGGGTGACGCGGAAAAACTGTTTTTT.

The CDR3 DNA reads TGCAGCGCGGGACTAGCGGGATTAGAGACCCAGTACTTC. This codes for CSAGLAGLETQYF. The chain couples TRBV29-1 to TRBJ2-5; TRBD2 matches 13 bases. The CDR3 covers 13 residues. CDR1 and CDR2 (germline): SQVTM, ANQGSEA. Trimming at V came to 7 bases and at J to 4 bases, leaving 3 bases not matched to a gene.

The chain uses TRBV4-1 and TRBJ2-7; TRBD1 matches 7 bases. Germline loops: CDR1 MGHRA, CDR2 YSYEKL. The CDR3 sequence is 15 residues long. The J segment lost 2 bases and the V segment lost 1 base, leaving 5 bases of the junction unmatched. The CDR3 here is CASSQVDRATYEQYF. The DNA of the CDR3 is TGCGCCAGCAGCCAAGTTGACAGGGCAACCTACGAGCAGTACTTC.

CDR3 bases: TGTGCCAGCAGCGGAGTAGCGGGGGTCTCCTACGAGCAGTACTTC. It yields the protein CASSGVAGVSYEQYF. The chain links TRBV5-5 to TRBJ2-7, with TRBD2 matching 9 bases. Germline CDR1 SGHKS, CDR2 YYEKEE (reference sequence). CDR3 length: 15 residues. J was trimmed by 0 bases and V by 4 bases; bases with no gene match: 5.

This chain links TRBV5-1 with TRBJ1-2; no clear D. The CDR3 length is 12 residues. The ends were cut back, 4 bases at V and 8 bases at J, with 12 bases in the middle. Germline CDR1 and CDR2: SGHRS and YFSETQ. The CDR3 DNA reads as TGCGCCAGCAGCACTGGCGGGTCGGGCTACACCTTC. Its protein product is CASSTGGSGYTF.

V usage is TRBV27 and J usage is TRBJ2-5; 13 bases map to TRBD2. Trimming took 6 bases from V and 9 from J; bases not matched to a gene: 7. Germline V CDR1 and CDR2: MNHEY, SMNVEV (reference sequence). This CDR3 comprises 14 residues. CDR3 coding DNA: TGTGCCAGCAGCGGGACTAGCGGGAATTGGGCCCAGTACTTC. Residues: CASSGTSGNWAQYF.

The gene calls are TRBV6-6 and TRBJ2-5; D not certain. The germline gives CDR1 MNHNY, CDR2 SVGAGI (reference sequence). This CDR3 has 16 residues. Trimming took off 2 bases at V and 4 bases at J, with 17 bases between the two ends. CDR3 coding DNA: TGTGCCAGCAGTTACAGTCCGGGTCCAATGGGAGAGACCCAGTACTTC. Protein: CASSYSPGPMGETQYF.

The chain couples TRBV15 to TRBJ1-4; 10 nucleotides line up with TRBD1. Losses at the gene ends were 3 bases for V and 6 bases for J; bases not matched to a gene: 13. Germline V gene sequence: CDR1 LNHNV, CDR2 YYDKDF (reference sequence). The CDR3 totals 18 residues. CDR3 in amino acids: CATSRGWTWDRGHEKLFF. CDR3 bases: TGTGCCACCAGCAGGGGTTGGACGTGGGACAGGGGACATGAAAAACTGTTTTTT.

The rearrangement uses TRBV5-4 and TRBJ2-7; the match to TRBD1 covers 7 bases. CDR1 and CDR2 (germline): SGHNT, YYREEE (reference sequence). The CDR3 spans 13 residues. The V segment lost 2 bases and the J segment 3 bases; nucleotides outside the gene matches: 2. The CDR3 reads CASSFWDSYEQYF. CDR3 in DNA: TGTGCCAGCAGCTTTTGGGACAGCTACGAGCAGTACTTC.

Here the CDR3 reads CAWSVGTSGRGTEQFF. CDR3 coding DNA: TGTGCCTGGAGCGTAGGGACTAGCGGGAGAGGGACTGAGCAGTTCTTC. The chain uses TRBV30 and TRBJ2-1; TRBD2 matches 14 bases. The CDR3 extends over 16 amino acids. CDR1 and CDR2 from the germline V gene are GTSNPN and SVGIG (reference sequence). Trimming removed 3 bases from V and 9 bases from J; junction bases left unmatched: 10.

CDR3 sequence (DNA): TGTGCCAGCAGCAAGACAGGGCTGGGAGATACGCAGTATTTT. Amino acid sequence: CASSKTGLGDTQYF. This chain connects TRBV6-5 to TRBJ2-3; TRBD1 matches at 7 bases. This CDR3 has 14 amino acids. Germline V gene data show CDR1 as MNHEY and CDR2 as SVGAGI. After removal of 6 bases from V and 5 bases from J, the junction contained 8 bases not matched to a gene.

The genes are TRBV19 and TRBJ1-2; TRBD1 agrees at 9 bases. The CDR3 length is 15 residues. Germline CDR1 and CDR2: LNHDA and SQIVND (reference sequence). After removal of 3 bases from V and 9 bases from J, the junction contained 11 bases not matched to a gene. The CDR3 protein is CASSMVVSGQGRYTF. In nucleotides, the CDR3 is TGTGCCAGTAGTATGGTTGTGTCGGGACAGGGTCGCTACACCTTC.